A single sample is the source of the 32 T cell receptor beta chains below, sequenced in a study of blood T cells in healthy people across ages (dated by TCRdb to between 2014 and 2016). Library preparation was by 5' RACE. For sequencing, an Illumina HiSeq 2500 was employed. A second roughly 6 to 12 cycle PCR used a sample-barcoded 5' primer and a J-beta primer mix. TCRdb redid the processing of the public reads, applying fastp at Q25 and MiXCR, and retained in-frame beta chains. One record per CDR3 amino acid sequence lists the most common genes and DNA. Within this sample are approximately 830,000 distinct CDR3 sequences, with roughly 60% of them counted one time only. The ten largest clonotypes hold about 27% of the sample. The sequencing sample was made of blood. These receptors were obtained from a man aged 25-45 years in good health.

The chain links TRBV7-2 to TRBJ1-4; D gene unclear. Deletions cut 4 bases from V and 7 bases from J, with 10 bases between. CDR1 SGHTA and CDR2 FQGNSA come from the germline V gene. This CDR3 has 13 amino acids. This CDR3 reads CASSYGGREKLFF. As DNA, the CDR3 is TGTGCCAGCAGCTATGGCGGGCGTGAAAAACTGTTTTTT.

The chain uses TRBV29-1 and TRBJ2-6, with D uncertain. This CDR3 region has 14 residues. V was pared by 5 bases and J by 0 bases, with 8 bases between. Germline V gives CDR1 SQVTM, CDR2 ANQGSEA. As DNA, the CDR3 is TGCAGCGTTCGTTCAGGCTCTGGGGCCAACGTCCTGACTTTC. Its translation: CSVRSGSGANVLTF.

The chain has TRBV2 and TRBJ2-3; unclear D gene. The ends were cut back, 3 bases at V and 8 bases at J, with 15 bases in the middle. The CDR3 is 14 amino acids. Per the germline V gene, CDR1 is SNHLY and CDR2 is FYNNEI. As DNA, the CDR3 is TGTGCCAGCAGTGACTCGGTTTTGAGGTTTACGCAGTATTTT. Amino acid sequence: CASSDSVLRFTQYF.

The chain has TRBV7-2 and TRBJ2-1; 8 bases are shared with TRBD1. J was trimmed by 5 bases and V by 5 bases; bases with no gene match: 5. CDR1 is SGHTA and CDR2 is FQGNSA in the germline V gene. The CDR3 has 14 residues. DNA for the CDR3: TGTGCCAGCAGCCCGGGACAGGCAAACAATGAGCAGTTCTTC. Amino acid sequence: CASSPGQANNEQFF.

This clonotype was observed a handful of times. This chain connects TRBV6-4 to TRBJ2-7; a weak D match, TRBD1 (5 bases). TRBJ2-5 matches the DNA end more closely, so the J call is doubtful. Germline V CDR1 and CDR2: MRHNA, SNTAGT. CDR3 length: 10 residues. The CDR3 DNA follows: TGTGCCAGCAAGGGGAAGACCCAGTACTTC. Translation gives CASKGKTQYF.

The rearrangement links TRBV29-1 to TRBJ2-6, with D perhaps matching TRBD1 or TRBD2 (5 bases each). The CDR3 is 16 amino acids. Germline CDR1 SQVTM, CDR2 ANQGSEA. V was cut by 4 bases and J by 0 bases, with 13 bases left in between. The CDR3 nucleotides are TGCAGCGTTGTGGGGGTTGCTAGCTCTGGGGCCAACGTCCTGACTTTC. The encoded protein is CSVVGVASSGANVLTF.

The CDR3 loop reads CASSYAPTGGETQYF. The CDR3 DNA reads as TGTGCCAGCAGCTATGCCCCCACAGGAGGAGAGACCCAGTACTTC. The gene calls are TRBV5-6 and TRBJ2-7; TRBD1 or TRBD2 may be the D gene (5 bases each). The J call may be faulty, since TRBJ2-5 better matches the DNA end. Germline V gene data show CDR1 as SGHDT and CDR2 as YYEEEE. CDR3 length equals 15 residues.

This rearrangement joins TRBV4-3 to TRBJ2-7; D ambiguous. The CDR3 has 15 amino acids. Germline CDR1 reads LGHNA; CDR2 reads YSLEER. Deletions cut 0 bases from V and 5 bases from J, with 14 bases between. The CDR3, as DNA: TGCGCCAGCAGCCAAGATATTAACACCCCGCACGAGCAGTACTTC. Encoded protein: CASSQDINTPHEQYF.

In this sample, this clonotype turned up many times. The chain carries TRBV6-1 and TRBJ2-1; 7 positions agree with TRBD2. The CDR3 length is 13 residues. Germline CDR1 reads MNHNS; CDR2 reads SASEGT. V trimming: 5 bases; J trimming: 8 bases; junction bases outside the gene matches: 6. The CDR3 DNA reads TGTGCCAGCAGTAGCGGGGAAACGGATGAGCAGTTCTTC. Its protein is CASSSGETDEQFF.

The chain uses TRBV27 and TRBJ1-2, with D possibly matching TRBD1 (6 bases). The germline CDR1 and CDR2 sequences are MNHEY and SMNVEV (reference sequence). This CDR3 is built from 16 residues. Trimming took off 0 bases at V and 4 bases at J, with 15 bases between the two ends. The CDR3: CASSLSPGQGPYGYTF. DNA for the CDR3: TGTGCCAGCAGTTTATCGCCAGGGCAGGGGCCCTATGGCTACACCTTC.

This clonotype was counted once. The chain is built from TRBV5-5 and TRBJ2-1; D is undetermined. The J call is doubtful: the DNA matches TRBJ2-7 better. CDR3 length: 10 residues. Germline CDR1 reads SGHKS; CDR2 reads YYEKEE (reference sequence). CDR3 sequence reads: CASSFLEQYF. CDR3 DNA: TGTGCCAGCAGCTTTCTTGAGCAGTACTTC.

This clonotype was seen a handful of times. The chain recombines TRBV6-5 with TRBJ2-7; possibly TRBD1 for D (5 bases). This CDR3 region has 16 residues. The germline V gene encodes CDR1 MNHEY and CDR2 SVGAGI. V was shortened by 2 bases and J by 2 bases, with 16 bases between the two germline ends. CDR3 sequence (DNA): TGTGCCAGCAGTTACGAGGACCCGACAGAAGCCTACGAGCAGTACTTC. Translated, it gives CASSYEDPTEAYEQYF.

This rearrangement joins TRBV7-9 to TRBJ2-7; no definite D call. The V gene lost 3 bases and the J gene lost 0 bases, with 12 bases spanning the gap. CDR1 and CDR2 from the germline V gene are SEHNR and FQNEAQ (reference sequence). The CDR3 loop spans 15 amino acids. The CDR3 region is CASSFTRESSYEQYF. The CDR3 coding sequence is TGTGCCAGCAGCTTCACTCGAGAAAGCTCCTACGAGCAGTACTTC.

With regard to this clonotype: This may stem from a read error, because a much larger clone lies one nucleotide away. The chain couples TRBV3-1 to TRBJ2-3; D gene unclear. Germline V CDR1 and CDR2: LGHDT, YNNKEL (reference sequence). This CDR3 is built from 14 residues. In DNA, the CDR3 is TGTGCCAGCAGGCAAGATCCTCGCCCGGATACGCAGTATTTT. Its translation: CASRQDPRPDTQYF.

The V gene is TRBV5-1, the J gene TRBJ2-5; 10 bases map to TRBD1. The trim removed 0 bases at V and 1 base at J, leaving 6 bases unmatched. Germline V gene data show CDR1 as SGHRS and CDR2 as YFSETQ. CDR3 size: 17 residues. The CDR3 sequence: CASSLAIRTGGQETQYF. In DNA, the CDR3 is TGCGCCAGCAGCTTGGCCATTCGGACAGGGGGCCAAGAGACCCAGTACTTC.

The CDR3 nucleotides read TGCAGCGACGGGCCGGGAGGGACGCAGTATTTT. Translation gives CSDGPGGTQYF. This chain uses TRBV29-1 with TRBJ2-3; TRBD2 matches at 8 bases. CDR3 length: 11 amino acids. CDR1 is SQVTM, CDR2 ANQGSEA, per germline. J gave up 9 bases and V 7 bases, and 6 bases lay outside the gene matches.

V and J are TRBV5-1 and TRBJ2-2; 10 bases line up with TRBD2. Germline-derived CDR1 and CDR2 are SGHRS and YFSETQ. V was pared by 4 bases and J by 5 bases, with 2 bases of the junction left unmatched. This CDR3 has 14 amino acids. CDR3 DNA: TGCGCCAGCAGCGTACTAGCGGGGACCGGGGAGCTGTTTTTT. The encoded protein is CASSVLAGTGELFF.

The chain is built from TRBV28 and TRBJ1-6; D gene uncertain. Germline CDR1 is MDHEN and CDR2 is SYDVKM. V was cut by 6 bases and J by 3 bases, with 9 bases left in between. The CDR3 extends over 14 amino acids. The CDR3: CASRRADYNSPLHF. The CDR3 DNA reads TGTGCCAGCAGAAGGGCGGACTATAATTCACCCCTCCACTTT.

The rearrangement uses TRBV29-1 and TRBJ2-4, with D hard to call. The J call could be wrong; TRBJ2-7 is a better fit for the DNA end. The V gene's germline CDR1 is SQVTM and CDR2 ANQGSEA. This CDR3 has 16 residues. CDR3 sequence reads: CSVEGNTPGLGHEQYF. DNA of the CDR3: TGCAGCGTTGAAGGCAACACACCGGGCCTTGGTCACGAGCAGTACTTC.

This chain links TRBV4-3 with TRBJ2-1; D unclear. The CDR3 runs 15 residues. The V gene's germline CDR1 is LGHNA and CDR2 YSLEER. With 4 bases removed from V and 5 bases from J, the gap between germline ends came to 15 bases. The CDR3 coding sequence is TGCGCCAGCAGCCCCGATCTAACGTCTGACAATGAGCAGTTCTTC. Residues: CASSPDLTSDNEQFF.

This clonotype was seen a single time. The rearrangement uses TRBV7-2 and TRBJ2-7, with 9 bases identical to TRBD1. The CDR3 covers 16 residues. Trimming took 5 bases from V and 0 from J; bases not matched to a gene: 8. Germline-derived CDR1 and CDR2 are SGHTA and FQGNSA. The CDR3 is CASSVSGTGISYEQYF. CDR3 nucleotides: TGTGCCAGCAGCGTATCCGGGACAGGGATCTCCTACGAGCAGTACTTC.

This clonotype was seen just once. This chain connects TRBV4-3 to TRBJ2-7; TRBD1 agrees at 11 bases. Trimming at V came to 1 base and at J to 5 bases, leaving 10 bases not matched to a gene. The CDR3 is 17 amino acids. Per germline, CDR1 LGHNA and CDR2 YSLEER. CDR3 nucleotides: TGCGCCAGCAGCCAAGGAGGGGGGACAGGGGGGATCGACGAGCAGTACTTC. Its protein product is CASSQGGGTGGIDEQYF.

The CDR3 spells CSAGGRYREASLYEQYF. The CDR3 nucleotides read TGCAGTGCAGGGGGCCGTTACCGGGAAGCTAGTCTCTACGAGCAGTACTTC. This chain links TRBV20-1 with TRBJ2-7; TRBD1 agrees at 7 bases. The CDR3 covers 17 residues. CDR1 is DFQATT, CDR2 SNEGSKA, per germline (reference sequence). The V segment lost 6 bases and the J segment 3 bases; nucleotides outside the gene matches: 20.

The J gene is TRBJ2-7, the V gene TRBV15; 8 positions match TRBD2. The CDR3 spans 16 residues. Germline-derived CDR1 and CDR2 are LNHNV and YYDKDF (reference sequence). The ends lost 3 bases at V and 1 base at J; junction bases unmatched: 8. CDR3 in DNA: TGTGCCACCAGCAGTCTTCGCGGGACTAGATCCTACGAGCAGTACTTC. This translates into CATSSLRGTRSYEQYF.

This clonotype was picked up a small number of times. CDR3 in amino acids: CASSLQGDRGQPQHF. The CDR3, as DNA: TGTGCCAGCAGCCTACAGGGGGATAGAGGTCAGCCCCAGCATTTT. The chain has TRBV7-2 and TRBJ1-5; TRBD1 aligns across 8 bases. This CDR3 region has 15 residues. With V trimmed by 5 bases and J by 6 bases, 9 bases remained unmatched. Germline-derived CDR1 and CDR2 are SGHTA and FQGNSA.

This chain uses TRBV27 with TRBJ2-7; possible D gene TRBD2, 6 bases. Trimming stripped 4 bases from V and 0 bases from J, with 13 bases between. There are 15 residues in the CDR3. Germline loops: CDR1 MNHEY, CDR2 SMNVEV (reference sequence). The CDR3 DNA is TGTGCCAGCAGTTCCCGGGACTGGAACTCCTACGAGCAGTACTTC. Translated: CASSSRDWNSYEQYF.

The rearrangement links TRBV7-9 to TRBJ2-2, with D tentatively TRBD1 (5 bases). The CDR3 runs to 16 residues. The V end lost 1 base, the J end lost 0 bases, and 9 bases lay between the germline ends. Germline V gene sequence: CDR1 SEHNR, CDR2 FQNEAQ (reference sequence). CDR3 region: CASSLGLTANTGELFF. The CDR3 coding sequence is TGTGCCAGCAGCTTAGGTCTGACAGCGAACACCGGGGAGCTGTTTTTT.

The V gene is TRBV27, the J gene TRBJ2-5, with a weak D call TRBD1 (5 bases). V was cut by 8 bases and J by 4 bases, with 11 bases left in between. In germline, CDR1 is MNHEY, CDR2 SMNVEV (reference sequence). The CDR3 is made up of 12 amino acids. The CDR3 nucleotides are TGTGCCAGCGGGGCAGGGATAGAGACCCAGTACTTC. Translation gives CASGAGIETQYF.

CDR3 sequence: CSARRGASYNEQFF. DNA for the CDR3: TGCAGTGCTCGCCGGGGGGCCTCGTACAATGAGCAGTTCTTC. V is TRBV20-1 and J is TRBJ2-1; D might be TRBD2 (7 bases). From germline, CDR1 is DFQATT and CDR2 SNEGSKA (reference sequence). Trimming shortened V by 5 bases and J by 4 bases, and 15 bases separated the two germline ends. The CDR3 contains 14 residues.

This clonotype was picked up many times. The CDR3 sequence is CASTPLNTEAFF. The CDR3 DNA is TGTGCCAGCACCCCTTTGAACACTGAAGCTTTCTTT. J is TRBJ1-1 and V is TRBV7-8; D unresolved. There are 12 residues in the CDR3. Germline CDR1 reads SGHVS; CDR2 reads FQNEAQ. Trimming took 7 bases from V and 0 from J, leaving 6 bases between them.

In the case of this clonotype: A much bigger clone sits one base away, suggesting this may be a read error. V and J are TRBV4-2 and TRBJ1-2; D call uncertain. The V gene's germline CDR1 is LGHNA and CDR2 YNFKEQ. CDR3 length: 15 residues. V was shortened by 2 bases and J by 8 bases, with 18 bases between the two germline ends. The CDR3 spells CASSQSPDAARGYTF. CDR3 in DNA: TGTGCCAGCAGCCAAAGCCCCGACGCTGCTCGCGGCTACACCTTC.

The CDR3 region has the DNA TGTGCCAGCAGTTGGGGTTTAAGCACAGATACGCAGTATTTT. Residues: CASSWGLSTDTQYF. The chain joins TRBV28 to TRBJ2-3; no firm D call. V lost 4 bases to trimming and J lost 0 bases, with 8 bases between them. The CDR3 consists of 14 residues. CDR1 is MDHEN and CDR2 is SYDVKM in the germline V gene.